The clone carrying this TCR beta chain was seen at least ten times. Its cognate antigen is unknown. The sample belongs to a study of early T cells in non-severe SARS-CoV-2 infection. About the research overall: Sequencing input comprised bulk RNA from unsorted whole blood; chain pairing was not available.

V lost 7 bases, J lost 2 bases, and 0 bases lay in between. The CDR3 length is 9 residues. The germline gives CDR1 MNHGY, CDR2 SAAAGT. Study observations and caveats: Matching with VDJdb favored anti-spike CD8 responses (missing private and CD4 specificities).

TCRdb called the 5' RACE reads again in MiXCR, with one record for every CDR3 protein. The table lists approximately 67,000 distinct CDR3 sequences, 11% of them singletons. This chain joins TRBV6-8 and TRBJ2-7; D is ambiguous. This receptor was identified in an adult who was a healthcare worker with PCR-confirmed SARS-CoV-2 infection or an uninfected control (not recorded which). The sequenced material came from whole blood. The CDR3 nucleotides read TGTGCCAGCACCTACGAGCAGTACTTC. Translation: CASTYEQYF.